This TCR beta chain was sequenced in a study of shared clonotypes between healthy human individuals. Study context: Participating donors consisted of a couple of women and a few men aged 18 to 49.

The table came from immunoSEQ multiplex PCR; TCRdb's copy has only in-frame clones and leaves some out. The table lists millions of clones, less than 95% of them singletons. Trimming removed 4 bases at V and 1 base at J, with 11 bases between. The CDR3 spans 14 residues. Looked up from germline, CDR1 is MNHEY and CDR2 is SVGAGI. Naive CD8 isolation took CD45RO-negative cells positively selected for CCR7 and excluded terminally differentiated effector memory CD45RA+ cells. The chain has TRBV6-5 and TRBJ2-7; TRBD1 might be the D (6 bases). The sequence was collected from a man aged 18 to 30 in good health. Sample: naive CD8+ T cells sorted from blood. CDR3 loop: CASSSWQGSYEQYF. The CDR3 coding sequence is TGTGCCAGCAGTTCATGGCAGGGGTCCTACGAGCAGTACTTC.